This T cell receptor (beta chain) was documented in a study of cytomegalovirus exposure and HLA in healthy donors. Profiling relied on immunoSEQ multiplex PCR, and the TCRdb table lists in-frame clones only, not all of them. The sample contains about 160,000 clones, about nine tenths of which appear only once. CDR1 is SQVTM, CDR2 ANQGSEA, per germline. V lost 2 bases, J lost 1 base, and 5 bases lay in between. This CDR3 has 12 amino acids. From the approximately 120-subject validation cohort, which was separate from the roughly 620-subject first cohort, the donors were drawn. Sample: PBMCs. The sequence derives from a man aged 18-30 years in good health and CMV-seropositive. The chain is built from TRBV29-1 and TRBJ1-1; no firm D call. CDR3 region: CSVEFRNTEAFF. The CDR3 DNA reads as TGCAGCGTTGAATTCAGGAACACTGAAGCTTTCTTT.